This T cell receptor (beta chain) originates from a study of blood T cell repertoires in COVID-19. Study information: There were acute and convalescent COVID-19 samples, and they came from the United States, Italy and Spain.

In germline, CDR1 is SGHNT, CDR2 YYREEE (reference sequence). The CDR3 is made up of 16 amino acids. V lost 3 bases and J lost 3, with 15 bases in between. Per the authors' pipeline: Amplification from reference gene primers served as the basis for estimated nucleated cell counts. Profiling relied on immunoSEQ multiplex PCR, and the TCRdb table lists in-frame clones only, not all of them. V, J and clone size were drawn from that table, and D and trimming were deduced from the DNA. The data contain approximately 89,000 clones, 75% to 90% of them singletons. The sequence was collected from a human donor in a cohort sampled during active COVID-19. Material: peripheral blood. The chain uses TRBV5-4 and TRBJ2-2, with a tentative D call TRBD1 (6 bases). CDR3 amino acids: CASSSISGVDTGELFF. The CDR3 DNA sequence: TGTGCCAGCAGCTCTATCTCAGGGGTGGACACCGGGGAGCTGTTTTTT.